The 22 T cell receptor beta chains below were found in one sample sequenced in a study of OX40 agonist ivuxolimab in advanced cancers. The table came from immunoSEQ multiplex PCR; TCRdb's copy has only in-frame clones and leaves some out. The table records under 90,000 clones, roughly 88% of them present only once. The specimen was CD4+ or CD8+ T cells sorted from blood, collected in a trial of the OX40 agonist ivuxolimab. All receptors come from an adult with an advanced solid tumor such as melanoma, head and neck, liver or kidney cancer.

The chain joins TRBV7-2 to TRBJ2-5, with 7 bases identical to TRBD1. The CDR3 covers 13 residues. Germline V lookup: CDR1 SGHTA, CDR2 FQGNSA. V lost 5 bases, J lost 2 bases, and 2 bases stayed unmatched. The CDR3 loop is CASSPGQQETQYF. The CDR3 DNA reads TGTGCCAGCAGCCCGGGACAGCAAGAGACCCAGTACTTC.

The V and J genes are TRBV7-8 and TRBJ2-5; 9 nucleotides match TRBD1. Germline trimming cut 1 base from V and 2 bases from J; bases unmatched to any gene: 11. The germline V gene encodes CDR1 SGHVS and CDR2 FQNEAQ. This CDR3 contains 18 residues. The CDR3 DNA reads as TGTGCCAGCAGCTTAGGTCATTATGTGGGGACAGGGCAAGAGACCCAGTACTTC. Amino acid sequence: CASSLGHYVGTGQETQYF.

V and J are TRBV5-1 and TRBJ1-5; perhaps TRBD1 as D (5 bases). Germline V gives CDR1 SGHRS, CDR2 YFSETQ. The CDR3 sequence is 14 residues long. V lost 4 bases and J 7 bases, leaving 15 bases between the germline ends. The CDR3 DNA sequence: TGCGCCAGCAGCCCCGGGGGGGGAGGACAGCCCCAGCATTTT. Amino acid sequence: CASSPGGGGQPQHF. Supplemented by reference TRBV5-1 and TRBJ1-5, the full variable domain reads KAGVTQTPRYLIKTRGQQVTLSCSPISGHRSVSWYQQTPGQGLQFLFEYFSETQRNKGNFPGRFSGRQFSNSRSEMNVSTLELGDSALYLCASSPGGGGQPQHFGDGTRLSIL.

The chain carries TRBV4-3 and TRBJ2-2; 7 bases line up with TRBD1. The CDR3 has 18 amino acids. Unmatched junction bases numbered 17, after V lost 5 bases and J lost 5 bases. In germline, CDR1 is LGHNA, CDR2 YSLEER. CDR3 residues: CASSFVLGEGAQTGELFF. CDR3 coding DNA: TGCGCCAGCAGCTTCGTACTCGGAGAGGGGGCGCAAACCGGGGAGCTGTTTTTT.

This chain links TRBV14 with TRBJ2-3, with 9 bases identical to TRBD2. The CDR3 is 17 amino acids. The trim removed 4 bases at V and 0 bases at J, leaving 8 bases unmatched. The germline gives CDR1 SGHDN, CDR2 FVKESK. The CDR3 DNA sequence: TGTGCCAGCAGCCTTTACCGGACTAGCGTTAGCACAGATACGCAGTATTTT. It yields the protein CASSLYRTSVSTDTQYF.

This clone appeared once. The rearrangement joins TRBV27 to TRBJ2-5, with TRBD1 matching over 9 bases. The junction had 9 bases not matched to a gene; V was cut back by 3 bases and J by 1 base. The CDR3 length is 17 residues. Germline V CDR1 and CDR2: MNHEY, SMNVEV (reference sequence). CDR3 bases: TGTGCCAGCAGTTTCCACGGGGACAGGGAGCCCCAAGAGACCCAGTACTTC. As protein: CASSFHGDREPQETQYF.

The chain employs TRBV7-2 and TRBJ2-7; 8 nucleotides match TRBD1. The CDR3 runs to 14 residues. J was trimmed by 6 bases and V by 3 bases; bases with no gene match: 7. Per germline, CDR1 SGHTA and CDR2 FQGNSA. CDR3 protein: CASSLGTGKAEQYF. Written as DNA, the CDR3 is TGTGCCAGCAGCTTGGGGACAGGTAAAGCCGAGCAGTACTTC.

J is TRBJ2-7 and V is TRBV7-6, with 8 bases that match TRBD1. Per germline, CDR1 SGHVS and CDR2 FNYEAQ. J lost 2 bases, V lost 5 bases, and 2 bases had no gene match. The CDR3 extends over 13 amino acids. The CDR3: CASSPRGPYEQYF. CDR3 sequence (DNA): TGTGCCAGCAGCCCCAGGGGGCCCTACGAGCAGTACTTC.

J is TRBJ2-7 and V is TRBV19, with D perhaps matching TRBD1 (6 bases). V was clipped by 4 bases and J by 9 bases, with 22 bases between them. Germline V lookup: CDR1 LNHDA, CDR2 SQIVND (reference sequence). The CDR3 contains 15 residues. The CDR3, as DNA: TGTGCCAGTAGTAGCCAAGGGACACCTACGTCGGGGCAGTACTTC. It translates to CASSSQGTPTSGQYF.

The chain uses TRBV7-6 and TRBJ2-6; 12 bases line up with TRBD2. The J segment lost 2 bases and the V segment lost 6 bases, leaving 8 bases of the junction unmatched. The CDR3 length is 18 residues. CDR1 and CDR2 (germline): SGHVS, FNYEAQ. As DNA, the CDR3 is TGTGCCAGCAGTCCAGAACTAGCGGGAGGCCCTGGGGCCAACGTCCTGACTTTC. It specifies CASSPELAGGPGANVLTF.

The V and J genes are TRBV27 and TRBJ2-2; D remains ambiguous. The CDR3 is 14 residues long. Trimming removed 4 bases at V and 5 bases at J, with 11 bases between. CDR1 is MNHEY and CDR2 is SMNVEV in the germline V gene (reference sequence). The CDR3 here is CASSSLTRTGELFF. CDR3 in DNA: TGTGCCAGCAGTTCCCTGACACGAACCGGGGAGCTGTTTTTT.

There are a few counts of this clone. The chain employs TRBV28 and TRBJ1-6; TRBD1 is a possible D gene (6 bases). V gave up 8 bases and J gave up 7 bases, with 21 bases separating them. There are 16 residues in the CDR3. Germline V lookup: CDR1 MDHEN, CDR2 SYDVKM. The CDR3 here is CASSPGDGGANSPLHF. In DNA, the CDR3 is TGTGCCAGCTCCCCAGGGGACGGAGGGGCGAATTCACCCCTCCACTTT. The variable domain in full, completed from reference TRBV28 and TRBJ1-6, reads DVKVTQSSRYLVKRTGEKVFLECVQDMDHENMFWYRQDPGLGLRLIYFSYDVKMKEKGDIPEGYSVSREKKERFSLILESASTNQTSMYLCASSPGDGGANSPLHFGNGTRLTVT.

This clone was seen a handful of times. The chain uses TRBV6-5 and TRBJ2-6; D is unresolved. The V gene lost 0 bases and the J gene lost 0 bases, with 3 bases spanning the gap. The CDR3 runs 15 residues. Germline V gives CDR1 MNHEY, CDR2 SVGAGI. The CDR3: CASSYSSSGANVLTF. CDR3 in DNA: TGTGCCAGCAGTTACTCTAGCTCTGGGGCCAACGTCCTGACTTTC.

The rearrangement links TRBV6-5 to TRBJ2-7; 9 bases align to TRBD1. CDR3 length: 14 residues. The V segment lost 8 bases and the J segment 6 bases; nucleotides outside the gene matches: 11. Germline V gene data show CDR1 as MNHEY and CDR2 as SVGAGI. The CDR3 nucleotides are TGTGCCAGCGGGGCGGGGACAGGGTTGGGCGAGCAGTACTTC. Translated, it gives CASGAGTGLGEQYF.

The chain employs TRBV4-1 and TRBJ1-5; 8 nucleotides agree with TRBD1. The CDR3 loop spans 15 amino acids. Germline V gives CDR1 MGHRA, CDR2 YSYEKL. Trimming cost V 4 bases and J 6 bases; bases outside gene matches: 8. The CDR3 DNA reads TGCGCCAGCAGCCTCGGACAGGGAGGAGGTCAGCCCCAGCATTTT. Translation gives CASSLGQGGGQPQHF.

The V and J genes are TRBV7-3 and TRBJ2-2; D may be TRBD2 (5 bases). CDR1 is SGHTA, CDR2 FQGTGA, per germline. With 4 bases removed from V and 2 bases from J, the gap between germline ends came to 8 bases. There are 14 residues in the CDR3. The CDR3 protein is CASSSRENTGELFF. CDR3 DNA sequence: TGTGCCAGCAGCTCCCGGGAAAACACCGGGGAGCTGTTTTTT.

Points on this clone: The same CDR3 is also encoded by other DNA sequences in this sample. The chain combines TRBV6-5 with TRBJ1-5; possible D gene TRBD1, 5 bases. CDR3 size: 16 residues. V lost 4 bases, J lost 3 bases, and 16 bases lay in between. Germline V gives CDR1 MNHEY, CDR2 SVGAGI. The CDR3 DNA follows: TGTGCCAGCAGTTCGGGTAGGCGGGGCATCAATCAGCCCCAGCATTTT. Amino acids: CASSSGRRGINQPQHF.

Concerning this clone itself: Other DNA sequences from this sample encode an identical CDR3 as well. V and J are TRBV27 and TRBJ1-2, with TRBD1 matching over 9 bases. Germline CDR1 and CDR2: MNHEY and SMNVEV (reference sequence). Trimming removed 6 bases from V and 7 bases from J; junction bases left unmatched: 6. The CDR3 covers 13 residues. The CDR3 loop reads CASRMTGGLGYTF. CDR3 coding DNA: TGTGCCAGCAGGATGACAGGGGGTCTTGGCTACACCTTC.

This chain uses TRBV7-3 with TRBJ2-1; the match to TRBD1 covers 8 bases. Germline V gene sequence: CDR1 SGHTA, CDR2 FQGTGA. The CDR3 runs to 15 residues. Unmatched junction bases numbered 9, after V lost 2 bases and J lost 9 bases. The CDR3 is CASSLSRTGTTEQFF. DNA for the CDR3: TGTGCCAGCAGCTTATCCCGGACAGGGACGACTGAGCAGTTCTTC.

This chain joins TRBV7-2 and TRBJ1-3; a possible D gene is TRBD1 (5 bases). This CDR3 spans 15 amino acids. Per the germline V gene, CDR1 is SGHTA and CDR2 is FQGNSA. The V end was cut by 4 bases, the J end by 4 bases, with 14 bases between. CDR3 bases: TGTGCCAGCAGCTCGGCGGGTAGGGGCGGAAACACCATATATTTT. Protein sequence: CASSSAGRGGNTIYF.

The chain is built from TRBV6-1 and TRBJ1-2; a weak D match, TRBD1 (5 bases). V lost 0 bases and J 4 bases, leaving 12 bases between the germline ends. The V gene's germline CDR1 is MNHNS and CDR2 SASEGT. The CDR3 loop spans 15 amino acids. CDR3 nucleotide sequence: TGTGCCAGCAGTGAAGCGGGCAGGGCTATCTATGGCTACACCTTC. Protein: CASSEAGRAIYGYTF.

V is TRBV7-9 and J is TRBJ1-2; 8 nucleotides line up with TRBD1. CDR3 length: 15 amino acids. CDR1 is SEHNR and CDR2 is FQNEAQ in the germline V gene (reference sequence). Trimming removed 1 base from V and 2 bases from J; junction bases left unmatched: 3. CDR3 bases: TGTGCCAGCAGCTTAGTTGACAGGGGAAACTATGGCTACACCTTC. This sequence encodes CASSLVDRGNYGYTF. The full variable domain, with the rest looked up from reference TRBV7-9 and TRBJ1-2, is DTGVSQNPRHKITKRGQNVTFRCDPISEHNRLYWYRQTLGQGPEFLTYFQNEAQLEKSRLLSDRFSAERPKGSFSTLEIQRTEQGDSAMYLCASSLVDRGNYGYTFGSGTRLTVV.